The source of this TCR beta chain is a study of blood T cell repertoires in COVID-19. Study overall: There were acute and convalescent COVID-19 samples, and they came from the United States, Italy and Spain. Sources were T cells, B-cell-depleted T cells, or PBMCs; the material itself was cDNA or gDNA.

Seattle enrolled patients during active infection and tracked them longitudinally. Methods used by the authors: Reference gene primer amplification gave nucleated cell count estimates. The method was immunoSEQ multiplex PCR; TCRdb's version includes in-frame clones alone and lacks a portion of them. D and trimming come from the DNA, and the V and J calls and clone size come from that table. This sample has fewer than 200,000 clones, with 84% found just once. Trimming cost V 4 bases and J 0 bases; bases outside gene matches: 3. There are 15 residues in the CDR3. Germline lookup yields CDR1 SGDLS and CDR2 YYNGEE.

The rearrangement links TRBV9 to TRBJ2-1; 8 positions match TRBD2. The TCR was taken from a woman aged 80 or over with COVID-19, enrolled during active disease. The sample consisted of peripheral blood. CDR3 in amino acids: CASSPLAVSYNEQFF. Written as DNA, the CDR3 is TGTGCCAGCAGCCCACTAGCGGTCTCCTACAATGAGCAGTTCTTC.